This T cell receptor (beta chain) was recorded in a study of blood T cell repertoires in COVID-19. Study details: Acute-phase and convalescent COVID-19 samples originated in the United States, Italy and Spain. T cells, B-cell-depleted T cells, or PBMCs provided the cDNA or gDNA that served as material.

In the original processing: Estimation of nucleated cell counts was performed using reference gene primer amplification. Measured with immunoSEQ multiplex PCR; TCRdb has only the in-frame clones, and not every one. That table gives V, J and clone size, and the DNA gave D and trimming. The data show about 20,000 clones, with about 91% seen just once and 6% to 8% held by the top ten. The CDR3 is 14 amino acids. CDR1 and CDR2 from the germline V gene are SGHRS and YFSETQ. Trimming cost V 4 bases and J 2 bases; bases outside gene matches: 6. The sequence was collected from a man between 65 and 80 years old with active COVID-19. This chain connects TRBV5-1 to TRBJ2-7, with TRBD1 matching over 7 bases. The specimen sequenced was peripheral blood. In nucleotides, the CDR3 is TGCGCCAGCAGCGCCGGGACAGTAACCTACGAGCAGTACTTC. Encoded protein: CASSAGTVTYEQYF.